This is a list of T cell receptor beta chains from one sample in a study of T cell responses to AZD1222 COVID-19 vaccine. Generated by immunoSEQ multiplex PCR, the TCRdb table keeps only in-frame clones and is missing some. Of roughly 180,000 clones detected, 92% appear once; the ten largest clones hold less than 2.5%. Sequencing used peripheral blood, obtained 28 days after the second AZD1222 dose. Every receptor here comes from an adult who received the AZD1222 COVID-19 vaccine. Each CDR3 is given with its conserved first and last residue. The order of the fields is J gene, V gene, clone size, CDR3 protein. Size tells how often a clone was seen (once, few, many) or the class of an expanded clone, and some rows leave it out.

J gene: TRBJ2-1; V gene: TRBV27; clone size: .; CDR3 protein: CASSLRRLAGINEQFF
J gene: TRBJ1-2; V gene: TRBV7-9; clone size: .; CDR3 protein: CASSRNPNYGYTF
J gene: TRBJ1-3; V gene: TRBV4-3; clone size: .; CDR3 protein: CASSQDLGRFTGNTIYF
J gene: TRBJ2-5; V gene: TRBV7-9; clone size: .; CDR3 protein: CASSPTGTETQYF
J gene: TRBJ2-3; V gene: TRBV6-5; clone size: .; CDR3 protein: CASSYGGFLYTDTQYF
J gene: TRBJ2-5; V gene: TRBV5-5; clone size: .; CDR3 protein: CASSFASGVEETQYF
J gene: TRBJ1-2; V gene: TRBV12-3/TRBV12-4; clone size: once; CDR3 protein: CASTPRAVGGYTF
J gene: TRBJ2-7; V gene: TRBV5-4; clone size: .; CDR3 protein: CASGDSYEQYF
J gene: TRBJ2-1; V gene: TRBV5-4; clone size: once; CDR3 protein: CASSWDSGNYNEQFF
J gene: TRBJ2-2; V gene: TRBV7-3; clone size: few; CDR3 protein: CASTKTGLKNTGELFF
J gene: TRBJ1-3; V gene: TRBV6-5; clone size: .; CDR3 protein: CASRYPRIGSGNTIYF